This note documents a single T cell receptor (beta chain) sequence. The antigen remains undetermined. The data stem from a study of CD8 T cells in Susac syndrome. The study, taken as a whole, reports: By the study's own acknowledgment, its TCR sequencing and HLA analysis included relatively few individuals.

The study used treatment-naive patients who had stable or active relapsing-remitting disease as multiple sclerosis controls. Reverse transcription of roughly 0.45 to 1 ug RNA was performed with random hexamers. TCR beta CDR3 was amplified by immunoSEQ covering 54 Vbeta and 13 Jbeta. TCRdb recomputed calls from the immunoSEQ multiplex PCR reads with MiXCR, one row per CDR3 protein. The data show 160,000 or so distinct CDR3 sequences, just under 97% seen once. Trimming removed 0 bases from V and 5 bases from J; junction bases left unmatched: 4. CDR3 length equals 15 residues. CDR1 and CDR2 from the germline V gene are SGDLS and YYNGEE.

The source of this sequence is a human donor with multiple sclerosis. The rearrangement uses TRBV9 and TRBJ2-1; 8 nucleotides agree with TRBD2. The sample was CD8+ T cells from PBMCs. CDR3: CASSVAGGDHNEQFF. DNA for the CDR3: TGTGCCAGCAGCGTAGCCGGGGGGGATCACAATGAGCAGTTCTTC.